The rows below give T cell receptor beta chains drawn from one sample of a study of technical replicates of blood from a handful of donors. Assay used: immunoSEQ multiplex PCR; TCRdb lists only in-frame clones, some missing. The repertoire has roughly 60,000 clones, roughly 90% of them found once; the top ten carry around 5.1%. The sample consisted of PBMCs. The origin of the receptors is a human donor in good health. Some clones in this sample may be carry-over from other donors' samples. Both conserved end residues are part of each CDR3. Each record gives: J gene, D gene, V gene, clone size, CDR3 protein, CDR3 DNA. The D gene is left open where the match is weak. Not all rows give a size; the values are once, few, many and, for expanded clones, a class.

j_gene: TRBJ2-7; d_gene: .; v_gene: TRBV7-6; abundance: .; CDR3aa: CASSLNPTGDEQYF; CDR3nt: TGTGCCAGCAGCTTAAACCCAACGGGTGACGAGCAGTACTTC
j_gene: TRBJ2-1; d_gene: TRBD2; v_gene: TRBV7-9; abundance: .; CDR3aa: CASSGLAGGPSEQFF; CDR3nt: TGTGCCAGCAGCGGACTAGCGGGGGGGCCCAGTGAGCAGTTCTTC
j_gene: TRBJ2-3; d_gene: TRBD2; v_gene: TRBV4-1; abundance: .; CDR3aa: CASSPTGGTSGASTDTQYF; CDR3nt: TGCGCCAGCAGCCCTACCGGGGGGACTAGCGGGGCTAGCACAGATACGCAGTATTTT
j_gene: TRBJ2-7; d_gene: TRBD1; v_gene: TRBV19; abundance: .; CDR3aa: CASSKGTGGFSYEQYF; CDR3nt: TGTGCCAGTAGTAAGGGGACAGGGGGGTTCTCCTACGAGCAGTACTTC
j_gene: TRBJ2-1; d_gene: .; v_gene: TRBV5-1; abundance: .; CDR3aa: CASSLALSEEQFF; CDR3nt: TGCGCCAGCAGCTTGGCCCTCTCGGAGGAGCAGTTCTTC
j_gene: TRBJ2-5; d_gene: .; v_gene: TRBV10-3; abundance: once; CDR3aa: CATRETGAEVGTQYF; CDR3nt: TGTGCCACGCGGGAAACAGGTGCCGAGGTGGGGACCCAGTACTTC
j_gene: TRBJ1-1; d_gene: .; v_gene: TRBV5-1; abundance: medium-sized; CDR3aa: CASSLAGGYTEAFF; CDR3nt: TGCGCCAGCAGCTTGGCGGGGGGGTACACTGAAGCTTTCTTT
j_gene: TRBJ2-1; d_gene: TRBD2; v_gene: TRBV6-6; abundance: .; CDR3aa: CASSYLAGGDEQFF; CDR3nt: TGTGCCAGCAGTTACCTAGCGGGTGGGGATGAGCAGTTCTTC
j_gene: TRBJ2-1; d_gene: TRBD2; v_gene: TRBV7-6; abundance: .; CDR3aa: CASSRMERGGNEQFF; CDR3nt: TGTGCCAGCAGCCGTATGGAGCGGGGGGGCAATGAGCAGTTCTTC
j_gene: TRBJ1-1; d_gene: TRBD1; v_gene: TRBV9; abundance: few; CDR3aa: CASSPGGWGTNTEAFF; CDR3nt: TGTGCCAGCAGCCCAGGGGGGTGGGGGACGAACACTGAAGCTTTCTTT
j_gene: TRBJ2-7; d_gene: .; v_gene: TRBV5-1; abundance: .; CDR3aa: CASFPGDRSSYEQYF; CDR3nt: TGCGCCAGCTTTCCCGGTGACAGGAGCTCCTACGAGCAGTACTTC
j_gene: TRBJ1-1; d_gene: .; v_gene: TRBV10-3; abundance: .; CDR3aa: CAISGAGRTTEAFF; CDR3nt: TGTGCCATCAGTGGGGCAGGGAGGACCACTGAAGCTTTCTTT
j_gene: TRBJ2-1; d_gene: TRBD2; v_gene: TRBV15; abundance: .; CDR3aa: CATSRRGGYEQFF; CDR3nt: TGTGCCACCAGCAGGCGGGGGGGGTATGAGCAGTTCTTC
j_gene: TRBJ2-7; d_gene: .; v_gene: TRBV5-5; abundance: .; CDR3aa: CASSLGQGIVGEQYF; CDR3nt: TGTGCCAGCAGCTTGGGGCAGGGGATAGTGGGGGAGCAGTACTTC
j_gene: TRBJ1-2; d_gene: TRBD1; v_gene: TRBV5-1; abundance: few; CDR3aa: CASSWDSSNYGYTF; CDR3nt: TGCGCCAGCAGCTGGGACAGCTCTAACTATGGCTACACCTTC
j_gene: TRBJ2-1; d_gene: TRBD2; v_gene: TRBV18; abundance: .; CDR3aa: CASSPNGLAGNEQFF; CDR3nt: TGTGCCAGCTCACCAAATGGACTAGCGGGTAATGAGCAGTTCTTC
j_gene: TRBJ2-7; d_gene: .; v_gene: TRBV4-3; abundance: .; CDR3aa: CASSPSGAEGYEQYF; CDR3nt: TGCGCCAGCAGCCCGTCAGGGGCGGAAGGGTACGAGCAGTACTTC
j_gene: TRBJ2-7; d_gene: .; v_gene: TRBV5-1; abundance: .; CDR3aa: CASSRSGSYEQYF; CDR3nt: TGCGCCAGCAGCCGCTCCGGGTCCTACGAGCAGTACTTC
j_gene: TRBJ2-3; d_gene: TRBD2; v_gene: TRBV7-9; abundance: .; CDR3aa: CASSQLPGGTFTDTQYF; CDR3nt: TGTGCCAGCAGCCAATTACCGGGAGGGACCTTCACAGATACGCAGTATTTT
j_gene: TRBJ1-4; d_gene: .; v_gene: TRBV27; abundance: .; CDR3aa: CASRSLRTTNEKLFF; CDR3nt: TGTGCCAGCCGCAGTTTGCGGACAACTAATGAAAAACTGTTTTTT
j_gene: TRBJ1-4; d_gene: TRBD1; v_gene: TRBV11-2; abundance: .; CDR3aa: CASSLEGQGGGLFF; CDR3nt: TGTGCCAGCAGCTTGGAAGGACAGGGCGGTGGACTGTTTTTT
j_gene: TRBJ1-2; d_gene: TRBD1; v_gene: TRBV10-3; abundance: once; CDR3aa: CAMGDRGLSPGYTF; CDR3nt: TGTGCCATGGGGGACAGGGGGCTTTCCCCTGGCTACACCTTC
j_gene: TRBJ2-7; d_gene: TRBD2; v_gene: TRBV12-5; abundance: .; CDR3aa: CASGLVLVAGGYEQYF; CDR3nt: TGTGCTAGTGGTTTGGTACTGGTAGCGGGAGGCTACGAGCAGTACTTC
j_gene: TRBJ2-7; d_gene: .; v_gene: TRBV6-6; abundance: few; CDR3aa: CASSYSGQMYYEQYF; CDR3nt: TGTGCCAGCAGTTACTCGGGCCAGATGTACTACGAGCAGTACTTC
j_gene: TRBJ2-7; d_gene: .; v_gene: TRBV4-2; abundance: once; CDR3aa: CASSQDQTEPSYEQYF; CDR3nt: TGTGCCAGCAGCCAAGATCAGACAGAACCCTCCTACGAGCAGTACTTC
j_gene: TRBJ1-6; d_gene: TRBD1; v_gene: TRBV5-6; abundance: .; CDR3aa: CASGRGTGRSPLHF; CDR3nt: TGTGCCAGCGGAAGGGGGACAGGGAGATCACCCCTCCACTTT
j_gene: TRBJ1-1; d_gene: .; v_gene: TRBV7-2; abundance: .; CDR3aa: CASRGGPNTEAFF; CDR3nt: TGTGCCAGCCGGGGGGGTCCGAACACTGAAGCTTTCTTT
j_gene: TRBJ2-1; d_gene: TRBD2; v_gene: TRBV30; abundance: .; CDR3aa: CAWAASGRAGEQFF; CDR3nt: TGTGCCTGGGCTGCTAGCGGGAGGGCTGGGGAGCAGTTCTTC
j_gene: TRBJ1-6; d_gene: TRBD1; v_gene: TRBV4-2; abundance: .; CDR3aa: CASSQVIGTASRYLHF; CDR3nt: TGTGCCAGCAGCCAAGTTATAGGGACAGCCAGCCGATACCTCCACTTT
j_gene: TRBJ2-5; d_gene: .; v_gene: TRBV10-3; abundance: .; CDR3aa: CAISETPAASETQYF; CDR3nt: TGTGCCATCAGTGAGACCCCAGCGGCTTCGGAGACCCAGTACTTC
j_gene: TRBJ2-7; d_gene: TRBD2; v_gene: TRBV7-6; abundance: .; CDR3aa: CASSPTSGGTYEQYF; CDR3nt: TGTGCCAGCAGCCCGACTAGCGGGGGAACGTACGAGCAGTACTTC
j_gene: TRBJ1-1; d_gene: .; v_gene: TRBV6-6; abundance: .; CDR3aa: CASSFHFDRNTEAFF; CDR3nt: TGTGCCAGCAGTTTCCACTTCGACAGGAACACTGAAGCTTTCTTT
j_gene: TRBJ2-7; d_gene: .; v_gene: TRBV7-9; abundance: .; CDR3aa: CASSGDSSYEQYF; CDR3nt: TGTGCCAGCAGCGGCGACAGTTCCTACGAGCAGTACTTC
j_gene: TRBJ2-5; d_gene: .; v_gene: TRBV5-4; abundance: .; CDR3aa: CASSFLGGALRETQYF; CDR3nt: TGTGCCAGCAGCTTCCTGGGAGGAGCACTCCGGGAGACCCAGTACTTC
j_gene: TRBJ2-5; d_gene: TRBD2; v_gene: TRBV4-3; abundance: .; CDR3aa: CASSQGGIAGGQETQYF; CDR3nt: TGCGCCAGCAGCCAAGGCGGTATAGCGGGGGGGCAGGAGACCCAGTACTTC
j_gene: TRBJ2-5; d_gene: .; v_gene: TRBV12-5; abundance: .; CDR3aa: CASGLPTGETQYF; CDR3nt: TGTGCTAGTGGTTTGCCCACCGGAGAGACCCAGTACTTC
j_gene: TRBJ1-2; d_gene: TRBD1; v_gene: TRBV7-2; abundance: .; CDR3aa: CASSFPRGQGLGGYTF; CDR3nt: TGTGCCAGCAGCTTCCCCAGAGGACAGGGACTTGGCGGCTACACCTTC
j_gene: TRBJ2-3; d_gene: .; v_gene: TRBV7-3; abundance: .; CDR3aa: CASSRQSTDTQYF; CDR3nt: TGTGCCAGCTCGAGACAGAGCACAGATACGCAGTATTTT
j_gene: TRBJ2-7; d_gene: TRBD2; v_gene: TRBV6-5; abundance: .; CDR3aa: CASSLGGGNYEQYF; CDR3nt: TGTGCCAGCAGCTTAGGCGGGGGTAACTACGAGCAGTACTTC
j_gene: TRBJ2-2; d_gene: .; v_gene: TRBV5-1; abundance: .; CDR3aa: CASSLAGTSNTGELFF; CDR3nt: TGCGCCAGCAGCTTGGCCGGGACTTCAAACACCGGGGAGCTGTTTTTT
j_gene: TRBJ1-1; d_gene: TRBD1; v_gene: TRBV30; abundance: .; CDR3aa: CAFSPDRGGEAFF; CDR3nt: TGTGCCTTCTCCCCGGACAGGGGAGGCGAAGCTTTCTTT
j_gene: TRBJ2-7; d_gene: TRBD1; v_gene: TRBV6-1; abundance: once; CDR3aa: CASSPNPGGDEQYF; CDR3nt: TGTGCCAGCAGTCCTAATCCAGGGGGCGACGAGCAGTACTTC
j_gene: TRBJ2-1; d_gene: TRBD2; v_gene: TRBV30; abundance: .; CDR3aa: CAWSVLGASGRRFYNEQFF; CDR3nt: TGTGCCTGGAGTGTACTGGGTGCTAGCGGGAGGCGATTCTACAATGAGCAGTTCTTC
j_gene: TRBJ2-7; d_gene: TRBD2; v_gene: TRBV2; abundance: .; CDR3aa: CASSDPLAGATYEQYF; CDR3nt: TGTGCCAGCAGTGACCCACTAGCGGGAGCAACCTACGAGCAGTACTTC
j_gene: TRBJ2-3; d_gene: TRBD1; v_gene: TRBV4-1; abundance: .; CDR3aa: CASSHHDRASTDTQYF; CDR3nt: TGCGCCAGCAGCCACCACGACAGGGCTAGCACAGATACGCAGTATTTT
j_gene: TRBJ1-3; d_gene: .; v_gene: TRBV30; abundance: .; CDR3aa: CAWTRGTANHFGNTIYF; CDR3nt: TGTGCCTGGACAAGGGGGACGGCAAACCACTTCGGAAACACCATATATTTT
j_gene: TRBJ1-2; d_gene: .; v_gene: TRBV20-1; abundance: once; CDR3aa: CSADIEGYTF; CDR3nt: TGCAGTGCCGACATCGAGGGCTACACCTTC
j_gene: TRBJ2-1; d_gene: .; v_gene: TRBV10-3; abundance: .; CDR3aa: CASGVSYNEQFF; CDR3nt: TGTGCCTCGGGAGTTTCCTACAATGAGCAGTTCTTC
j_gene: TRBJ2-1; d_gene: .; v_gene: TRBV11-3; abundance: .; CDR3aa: CASSAGQGRSSYNEQFF; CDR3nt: TGTGCCAGCAGCGCCGGCCAGGGGCGGAGCTCCTACAATGAGCAGTTCTTC
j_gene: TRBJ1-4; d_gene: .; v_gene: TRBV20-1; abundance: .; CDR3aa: CSANRDKLFF; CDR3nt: TGCAGTGCAAACAGGGACAAACTGTTTTTT
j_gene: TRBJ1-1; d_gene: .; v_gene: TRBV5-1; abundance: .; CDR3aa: CASSAAATGSHTEAFF; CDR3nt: TGCGCCAGCAGCGCAGCGGCTACAGGGTCTCACACTGAGGCTTTCTTT
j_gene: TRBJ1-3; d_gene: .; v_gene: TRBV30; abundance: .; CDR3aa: CAFEQGSFGNTIYF; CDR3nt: TGTGCTTTTGAGCAGGGGTCTTTTGGAAACACCATATATTTT
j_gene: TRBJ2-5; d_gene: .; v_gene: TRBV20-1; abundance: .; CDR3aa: CSASGKETQYF; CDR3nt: TGCAGTGCCTCAGGGAAAGAGACCCAGTACTTC
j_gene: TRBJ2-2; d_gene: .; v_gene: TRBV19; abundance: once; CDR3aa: CASNLSPQGAGELFF; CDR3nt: TGTGCCAGTAACCTCTCCCCACAGGGCGCCGGGGAGCTGTTTTTT
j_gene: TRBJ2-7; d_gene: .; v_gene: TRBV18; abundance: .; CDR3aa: CASSPRSQGSYEQYF; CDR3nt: TGTGCCAGCTCACCACGTTCACAGGGCTCCTACGAGCAGTACTTC